This record covers a single T cell receptor beta chain. The target antigen is unknown. Sequencing of DNA taken from cultured CD4+ T cells relied on the Oncomine TCR Beta short-read assay. In TCRdb, the PCR reads were re-called with MiXCR into one record per CDR3 protein. The sample records 8,200 or so distinct CDR3 sequences, about 61% being singletons. This specimen comes from a study of vaccination and CD4 T cells after COVID-19. Treatment: approximately nine-day PBMC culture with coronavirus spike peptide pools or control peptides (ViraFEST assay). The CDR3 loop spans 15 amino acids. Per germline, CDR1 GTSNPN and CDR2 SVGIG (reference sequence). V lost 3 bases and J lost 0; bases outside the gene matches: 5.

The chain has TRBV30 and TRBJ2-1; 7 nucleotides line up with TRBD2. The sample taken for sequencing was CD4+ T cells from blood, cultured in vitro. The source is a human donor who had recovered from COVID-19. The CDR3 here is CAWSAGTTSYNEQFF. CDR3 nucleotide sequence: TGTGCCTGGAGCGCCGGGACTACCTCCTACAATGAGCAGTTCTTC.